The clone carrying this TCR beta chain was counted between two and nine times. Antigen specificity is unknown. This specimen comes from a study of response to subunit inactivated influenza vaccine. Study-wide results and limits: Authors suggested that a seasonal influenza vaccination recruits few new T cells each time.

The V and J ends lost 2 bases and 2 bases respectively, with 10 bases between them. CDR1 is MNHEY and CDR2 is SVGAGI in the germline V gene. This CDR3 has 14 residues. Each CDR3 protein is one row after TCRdb ran MiXCR on the RT-PCR reads. Among about 570,000 distinct CDR3 sequences listed, 10% to 15% were seen once. This TCR was sampled from a man aged 50 to 60 who received an inactivated influenza vaccine. The rearrangement links TRBV6-5 to TRBJ2-7; TRBD1 is a possible D gene (7 bases). This specimen was PBMCs from blood, taken on the day of vaccination. The CDR3 DNA reads TGTGCCAGCAGTTACGGCAGGGGGGCCTACGAGCAGTACTTC. As protein: CASSYGRGAYEQYF.